Listed here is a single T cell receptor (beta chain). This clone has a single count. Its antigen target is currently unknown. Base quality data are lacking; no much larger clone is found one base away. The sample originates from a study of cytomegalovirus exposure and HLA in healthy donors (dated by TCRdb to the late 2010s). In terms of the full investigation: In an earlier analysis of fewer than 750 of the donors, 250 to 300 Gb of sequence data and 90 million to 120 million unique TCR beta sequences from about 180 million T cells were reported. Among the roughly 410 genotyped donors, about 83% belonged to the genetic ancestry cluster associated with self-reported Caucasian donors. Every repertoire in the discovery cohort had been generated on one and the same sequencing platform. The number of donors typed differed by locus, with roughly 629-640 for A, B, C, DRB1 and DQB1, around 500 for DQA1, 600 to 610 for DPA1, and 472 for DPB1. A later analysis re-analyzed previously published TCR beta repertoires from approximately 700 donors and added high-resolution HLA genotyping to study TCR occurrence patterns. An early release covering 550 to 650 HLA-typed donors comprised approximately 290 gigabases of sequencing data and 65 million to 100 million unique TCR sequences. HLA typing covered class I and class II loci at four-digit resolution. To predict cytomegalovirus infection status, the study combined high-throughput TCR immunosequencing, statistical association of individual TCRs with disease status, and machine learning. Rather than using new phenotypic data, the later analysis identified candidate immune exposures from TCR beta sequences and from how often those sequences occurred across donors. Across some 400 genotyped donors of the cohort, an average of about 240,000 unique TCR beta nucleotide sequences per donor were sequenced, and roughly a sixth of those sequences were non-productive. A later genetic analysis took genome-wide SNP genotypes for about three fifths of the 666 donors and used that subset as a discovery cohort. An earlier analysis of about 600 of the donors used high-throughput TCR beta sequencing to judge whether each TCR beta V gene segment behaved as functional or pseudogenic. Donor age, sex, ethnicity and CMV serostatus were compiled together with the repertoire data. Using immunosequencing, the study profiled T cell repertoires from roughly 650 subjects and related those repertoires to cytomegalovirus serostatus. A separate validation cohort of about 110 different subjects was used in addition to the roughly 640-subject first cohort. Because of strong linkage in the cohort, 5 or 6 DR-DQ haplotypes were treated as single units for association and clustering. The study aimed to test whether signatures of past pathogen exposure could be identified by cataloging public T cell receptors. Findings and caveats that apply to the study as a whole: The authors suggested that the approach could potentially be generalized to other disease states and immunological phenotypes. Three of the identified cytomegalovirus-associated TCR beta chains were confirmed in vitro to be specific for cytomegalovirus antigens. A later genetic analysis associated a missense DCLRE1C variant with V-gene and J-gene trimming of TCR beta chains, and an independent cohort replicated the association. The cohort was sequenced for TCR beta chains only, and without alpha or paired-chain data the features that could be detected were limited. For the cohort, immune exposure information was limited to CMV serostatus. When HLA alleles, especially DR and DQ, strongly co-occurred, TCR associations were difficult to assign to individual alleles. In an earlier analysis of around 500 of the donors, most TCR beta V segments appeared in productive rearrangements about 90% or about 30% of the time, broadly matching IMGT annotations. Some IMGT-functional V segments, including TRBV6-2 and TRBV6-3, could not be told apart with the 87-base-pair reads, so those segments were excluded. Specific HLA alleles were associated with more than 15,000 TCR beta sequences at a false discovery rate of 0.05 in a later analysis. HLA typing was unavailable for some donors at each locus, so association tests used only the typed subset. Presence/absence analyses assumed roughly uniform sequencing depth across donors, an assumption that may not hold. Linkage disequilibrium might explain the correlated functional status among segregating V segments, but an unknown experimental factor could not be excluded. A cluster of highly shared sequence variants was judged likely to be a technical artifact of the sequencing pipeline. A further reported finding was that TCR beta sequences accurately predicted the HLA-A and HLA-B alleles for most subjects in the first cohort. Compared with equally common non-associated chains, HLA-associated TCR beta chains in a later analysis were more clonally expanded and had lower generation probabilities. A later analysis found that TCR association rates varied across HLA loci, with DRB1 alleles showing the most associated TCRs and HLA-C alleles the fewest. A later analysis found that most CMV-associated TCR beta chains appeared HLA-restricted, with HLA associations seemingly driven largely by CMV exposure. The classifier was reported to diagnose cytomegalovirus status with high specificity and sensitivity in both the original and validation cohorts. Across donors, most TCR sequences were observed very rarely, whereas some public TCRs were present in many individuals. Because counts were too low, roughly 17 rarely observed V segments, including chromosome 9 orphons, were left out of the earlier analysis of 587 of the donors. The study listed 164 TCR beta chains as associated with cytomegalovirus. According to a later analysis, parvovirus B19, influenza, CMV and Epstein-Barr virus appeared linked to several top co-occurrence clusters. A later genetic analysis reported fewer N-insertions in productive TCRs among donors in an Asian-associated ancestry cluster than the roughly 650-donor mean.

Library creation used the immunoSEQ multiplex PCR assay. A mixture of 60 forward primers for TCR Vbeta segments and 13 reverse primers for TCR Jbeta segments was used in the multiplex PCR. The CDR3 region of rearranged TCR beta genes was amplified from genomic DNA with a multiplex PCR assay. The amplified TCR beta libraries were sequenced on the Illumina HiSeq System as 87-base-pair reads. On the study's bioinformatics: In a later analysis, tens of millions of unique TCR beta chains were counted across the roughly 670 repertoires, and roughly 11 million of these chains were shared by at least two donors. Raw reads were error-corrected and collapsed into unique sequences by a nearest-neighbor algorithm in which closely related sequences were merged to remove PCR and sequencing errors. CDR3 sequences were aligned to IMGT reference sequences to assign V, D and J gene segments. Each retained sequence needed at least a six-nucleotide match to both a V gene segment and a J gene segment. A rearrangement was called productive if the CDR3 had no stop codons and remained in frame with V and J, and every other rearrangement was called non-productive. CDR3 was defined according to IMGT convention as the region running from the second conserved V-encoded cysteine to the conserved J-encoded phenylalanine. The earlier analysis of some 540 of the donors excluded any sequence lacking an unambiguous match to a single V gene segment. In an earlier analysis of about 590 of the donors, a V segment was called functional when productive rearrangements were above 56.7%, and segregating when the standard deviation between donors exceeded 5%. A statistical classification framework was developed to diagnose cytomegalovirus status using the catalog of TCR beta chain sequences. A later analysis assigned V and J genes by comparing TCR nucleotide sequences with IMGT/GENE-DB human TR gene sequences. The TCRdist pipeline was used in a later analysis to assign CDR3 sequences and most-parsimonious VDJ recombination scenarios. A later analysis defined each TCR beta chain by its CDR3 amino acid sequence plus V-gene family, and excluded reads lacking a unique V-gene family. In a later analysis, some 600 highly shared, low-generation-probability nucleotide sequences were removed to address suspected cross-contamination and a sequencing artifact. For each public chain, a later analysis derived a clonal expansion index from normalized ranks of inferred template counts within each repertoire. Generation probabilities in a later analysis came from a VDJ recombination model fitted to out-of-frame rearrangements, and those results were checked against IGoR. In a later analysis, hypergeometric tests were used to score TCR-TCR, TCR-HLA and TCR-CMV co-occurrence, with a repertoire-size bias correction applied to TCR pairs. A later analysis estimated false discovery rates by permuting HLA or CMV assignments 20 times. In a later analysis, co-occurring TCRs were grouped using DBSCAN, and TCRdist sequence similarity was added for clustering within HLA-allele-positive subsets. For co-occurrence clustering, repertoires with fewer than 30,000 or more than 120,000 public chains were excluded, along with several repertoires with anomalous nucleotide sharing. Entries here come from immuneACCESS through TCRdb and include only in-frame sequences with V and J called. Some clones fail to appear in such tables; in the studies checked, an unresolved V gene covers under half of the shortfall, and the cause of the remainder is unknown. V and J calls and clone size are copied from that table; D and trimming were computed from the DNA. Across this sample there are approximately 140,000 clones, with under 85% seen only once. The ten largest account for around 1% of the sample.

Taken from the germline V gene, the CDR1 and CDR2 loops are SGHRS and YFSETQ. The V end loses 0 bases and the J end loses 4 bases, and a stretch of 8 bases separates them. Including the terminal cysteine and phenylalanine, the CDR3 comprises 13 residues. Kept here is only the CDR3 DNA, which spans 39 bases and is read in frame from base 1. The cohort comprised around 700 healthy bone marrow donors. At the time of sampling, every cohort member was nominally healthy, though immune exposures that went unrecorded were likely present. The donor tested CMV seronegative and was one of the 352 seronegative cohort members. A peripheral blood sample was provided by each donor, and peripheral blood mononuclear cells were used for TCR beta sequencing. The Qiagen DNeasy Blood Extraction Kit was used to extract genomic DNA from the blood cell samples.

The specimen sequenced was PBMCs. In this chain, TRBV5-1 is recombined with TRBJ2-7, with TRBD1 as a weak D call on 5 bases. The TCR was taken from a man younger than 30 in good health and CMV-seronegative. At the DNA level, the sequence is TGCGCCAGCAGCTTGGTAAGGGGATACGAGCAGTACTTC. It translates to CASSLVRGYEQYF.